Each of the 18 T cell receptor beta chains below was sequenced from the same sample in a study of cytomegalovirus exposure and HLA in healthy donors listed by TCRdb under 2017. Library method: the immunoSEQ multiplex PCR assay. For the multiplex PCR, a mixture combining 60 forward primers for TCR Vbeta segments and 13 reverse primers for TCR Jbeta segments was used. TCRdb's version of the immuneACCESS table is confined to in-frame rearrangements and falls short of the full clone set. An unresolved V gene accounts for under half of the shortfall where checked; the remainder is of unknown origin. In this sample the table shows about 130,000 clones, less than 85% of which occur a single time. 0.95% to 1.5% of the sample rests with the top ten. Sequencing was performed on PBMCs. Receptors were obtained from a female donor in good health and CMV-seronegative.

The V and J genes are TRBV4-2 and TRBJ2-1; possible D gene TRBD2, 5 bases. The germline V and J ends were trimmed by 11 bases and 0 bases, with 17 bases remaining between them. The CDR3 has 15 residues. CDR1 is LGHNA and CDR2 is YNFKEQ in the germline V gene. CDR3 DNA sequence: TGTGCCTCAAGCCCCGGCGGGTACTCCTACAATGAGCAGTTCTTC. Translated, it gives CASSPGGYSYNEQFF.

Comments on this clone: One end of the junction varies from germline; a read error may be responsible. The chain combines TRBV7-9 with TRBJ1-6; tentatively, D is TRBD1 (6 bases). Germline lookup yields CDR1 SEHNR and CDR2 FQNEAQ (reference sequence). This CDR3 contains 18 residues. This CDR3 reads CSSSLAAGHPGGHSPLHF. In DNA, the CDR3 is TGTTCCAGCAGCTTAGCCGCGGGACATCCGGGGGGCCATTCACCCCTCCACTTT.

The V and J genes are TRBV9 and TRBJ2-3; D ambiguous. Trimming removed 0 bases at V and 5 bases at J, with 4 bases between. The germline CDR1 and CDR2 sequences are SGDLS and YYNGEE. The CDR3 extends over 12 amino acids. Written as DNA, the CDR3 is TGTGCCAGCAGCGTAGATAAAGATACGCAGTATTTT. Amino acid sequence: CASSVDKDTQYF.

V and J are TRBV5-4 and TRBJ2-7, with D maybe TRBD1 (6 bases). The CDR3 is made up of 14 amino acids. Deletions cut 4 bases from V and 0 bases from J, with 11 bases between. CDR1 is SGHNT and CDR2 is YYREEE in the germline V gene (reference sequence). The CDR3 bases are TGTGCCAGCAGCCCCAGGGGCCCCTCCTACGAGCAGTACTTC. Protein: CASSPRGPSYEQYF.

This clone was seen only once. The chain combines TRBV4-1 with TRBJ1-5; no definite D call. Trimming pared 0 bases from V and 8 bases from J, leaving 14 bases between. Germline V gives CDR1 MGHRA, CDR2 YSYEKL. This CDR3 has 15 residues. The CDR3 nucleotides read TGCGCCAGCAGCCAAGATGGAGGGCGCCGGGAGCCCCAGCATTTT. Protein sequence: CASSQDGGRREPQHF.

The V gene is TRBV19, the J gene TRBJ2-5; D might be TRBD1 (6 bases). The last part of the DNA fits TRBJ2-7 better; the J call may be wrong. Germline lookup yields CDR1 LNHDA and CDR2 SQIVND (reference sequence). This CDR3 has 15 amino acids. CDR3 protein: CASSIRDNDLYEQYF. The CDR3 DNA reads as TGTGCCAGTAGTATAAGGGACAACGATCTCTACGAGCAGTACTTC.

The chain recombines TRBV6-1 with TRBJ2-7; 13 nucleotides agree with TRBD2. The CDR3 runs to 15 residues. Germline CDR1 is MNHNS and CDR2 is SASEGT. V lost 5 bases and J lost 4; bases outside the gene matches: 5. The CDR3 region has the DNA TGTGCCAGCAGTTTAAGGACTAGCGGGGGATACGAGCAGTACTTC. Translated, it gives CASSLRTSGGYEQYF.

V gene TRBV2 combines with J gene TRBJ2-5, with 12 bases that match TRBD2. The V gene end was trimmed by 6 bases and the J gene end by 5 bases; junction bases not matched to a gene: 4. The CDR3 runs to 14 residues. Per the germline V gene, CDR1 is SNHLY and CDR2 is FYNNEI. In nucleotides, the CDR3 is TGTGCCAGCAGGACTAGCGGGAGCATGGAGACCCAGTACTTC. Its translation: CASRTSGSMETQYF. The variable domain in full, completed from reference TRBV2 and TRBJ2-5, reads EPEVTQTPSHQVTQMGQEVILRCVPISNHLYFYWYRQILGQKVEFLVSFYNNEISEKSEIFDDQFSVERPDGSNFTLKIRSTKLEDSAMYFCASRTSGSMETQYFGPGTRLLVL.

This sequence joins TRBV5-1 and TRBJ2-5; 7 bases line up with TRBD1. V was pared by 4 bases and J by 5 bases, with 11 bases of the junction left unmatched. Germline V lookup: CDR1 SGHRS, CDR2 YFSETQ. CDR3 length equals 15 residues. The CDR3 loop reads CASSETGTELETQYF. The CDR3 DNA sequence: TGCGCCAGCAGCGAAACCGGGACAGAACTCGAGACCCAGTACTTC.

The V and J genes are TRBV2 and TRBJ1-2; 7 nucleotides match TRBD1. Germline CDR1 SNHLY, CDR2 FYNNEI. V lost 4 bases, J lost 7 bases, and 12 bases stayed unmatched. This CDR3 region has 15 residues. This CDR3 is CASSGNDREVSGYTF. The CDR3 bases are TGTGCCAGCAGTGGCAACGACAGGGAGGTCTCTGGCTACACCTTC.

The CDR3: CASSDGRESDTQYF. In DNA, the CDR3 is TGTGCCAGCAGTGACGGGCGGGAGTCAGATACGCAGTATTTT. The chain employs TRBV6-4 and TRBJ2-3, with 7 bases lining up with TRBD2. Trimming removed 2 bases from V and 4 bases from J; junction bases left unmatched: 3. The CDR3 loop spans 14 amino acids. Germline assignment: CDR1 MRHNA and CDR2 SNTAGT.

CDR3 sequence: CASNDFGSRSYNSPLHF. CDR3 DNA sequence: TGCGCCAGCAACGACTTCGGGAGTAGGTCCTATAATTCACCCCTCCACTTT. The chain employs TRBV4-1 and TRBJ1-6, with D unclear. The CDR3 consists of 17 residues. Trimming removed 7 bases from V and 1 base from J, with 17 bases in between. Germline CDR1 and CDR2: MGHRA and YSYEKL.

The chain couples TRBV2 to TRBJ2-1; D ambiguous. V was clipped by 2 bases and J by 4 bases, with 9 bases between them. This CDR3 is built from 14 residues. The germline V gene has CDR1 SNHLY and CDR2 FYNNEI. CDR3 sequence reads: CASSERRQYNEQFF. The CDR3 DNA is TGTGCCAGCAGTGAACGGCGGCAATACAATGAGCAGTTCTTC.

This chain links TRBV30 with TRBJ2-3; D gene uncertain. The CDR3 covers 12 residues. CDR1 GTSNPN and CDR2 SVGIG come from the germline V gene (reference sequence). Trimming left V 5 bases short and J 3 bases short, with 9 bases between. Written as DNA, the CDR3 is TGTGCCTGGTTTGGAGAAACAGATACGCAGTATTTT. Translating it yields CAWFGETDTQYF.

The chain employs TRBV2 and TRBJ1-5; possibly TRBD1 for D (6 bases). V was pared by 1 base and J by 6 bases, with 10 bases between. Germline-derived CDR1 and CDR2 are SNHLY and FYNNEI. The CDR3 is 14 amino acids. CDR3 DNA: TGTGCCAGCAGTGAAGAGGGGGGGAGTCAGCCCCAGCATTTT. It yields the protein CASSEEGGSQPQHF. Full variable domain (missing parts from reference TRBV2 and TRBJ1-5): EPEVTQTPSHQVTQMGQEVILRCVPISNHLYFYWYRQILGQKVEFLVSFYNNEISEKSEIFDDQFSVERPDGSNFTLKIRSTKLEDSAMYFCASSEEGGSQPQHFGDGTRLSIL.

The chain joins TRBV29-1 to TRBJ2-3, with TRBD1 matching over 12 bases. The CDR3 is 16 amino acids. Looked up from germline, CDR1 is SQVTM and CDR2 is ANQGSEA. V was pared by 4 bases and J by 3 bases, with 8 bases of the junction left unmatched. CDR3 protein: CSVGGTGGARTDTQYF. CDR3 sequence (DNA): TGCAGCGTTGGCGGGACAGGGGGCGCGAGGACAGATACGCAGTATTTT.

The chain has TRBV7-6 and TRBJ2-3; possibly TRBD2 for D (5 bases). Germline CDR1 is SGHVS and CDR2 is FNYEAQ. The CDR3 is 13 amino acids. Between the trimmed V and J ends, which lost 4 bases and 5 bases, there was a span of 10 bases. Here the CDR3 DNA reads TGTGCCAGCAGCTCTAACGAGGGAGATACGCAGTATTTT. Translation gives CASSSNEGDTQYF.

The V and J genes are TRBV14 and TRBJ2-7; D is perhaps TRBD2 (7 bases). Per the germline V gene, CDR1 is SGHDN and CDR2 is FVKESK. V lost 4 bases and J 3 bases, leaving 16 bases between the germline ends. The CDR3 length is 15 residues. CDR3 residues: CASSRGGAGDYEQYF. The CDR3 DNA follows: TGTGCCAGCAGCCGCGGGGGCGCCGGGGACTACGAGCAGTACTTC.